Listed here are 26 T cell receptor beta chains from one sample, sequenced in a study of blood T cell repertoires in COVID-19 (dated by TCRdb to 2020 to 2022). To prepare the library, the immunoSEQ multiplex PCR assay was applied. The table comes from immuneACCESS by way of TCRdb, which keeps in-frame sequences with V and J called. Part of the clones is missing from these tables; in studies checked, under half for an unresolved V gene and the rest for unknown reasons. This sample lists 100,000 to 150,000 clones; about four fifths were detected once. Of the sample, about 17% is held by the ten largest clones. The sample was peripheral blood. The receptor source for this set is a man younger than 45 with COVID-19, enrolled during active disease.

This clone was seen ten or more times. The V call is TRBV5-1, the J call TRBJ1-4, with D perhaps matching TRBD1 (6 bases). This CDR3 has 14 amino acids. Germline lookup yields CDR1 SGHRS and CDR2 YFSETQ. The V and J ends lost 0 bases and 4 bases respectively, with 7 bases between them. In nucleotides, the CDR3 is TGCGCCAGCAGCTTGGGGACAGTTAATGAAAAACTGTTTTTT. Its protein product is CASSLGTVNEKLFF.

The chain carries TRBV30 and TRBJ1-4, with 10 bases lining up with TRBD1. The J segment lost 7 bases and the V segment lost 0 bases, leaving 14 bases of the junction unmatched. Germline V gives CDR1 GTSNPN, CDR2 SVGIG (reference sequence). CDR3 length equals 18 residues. DNA for the CDR3: TGTGCCTGGAGTGTACGGGGACAGGGGATGAAAAGGAGTGAAAAACTGTTTTTT. Amino acid sequence: CAWSVRGQGMKRSEKLFF.

This clone was detected many times. This chain uses TRBV11-3 with TRBJ1-3; 7 nucleotides agree with TRBD1. V lost 5 bases to trimming and J lost 3 bases; unmatched junction nucleotides: 16. CDR3 length equals 18 residues. CDR1 and CDR2 from the germline V gene are SGHNT and YENEEA. The CDR3 sequence: CASSQPPWAGGNGNTIYF. CDR3 in DNA: TGTGCCAGCAGCCAACCCCCCTGGGCAGGGGGAAATGGAAACACCATATATTTT.

CDR3 amino acids: CASSFGLVVNEQFF. The CDR3 coding sequence is TGTGCCAGCAGCTTTGGACTAGTAGTAAATGAGCAGTTCTTC. The rearrangement joins TRBV7-9 to TRBJ2-1, with 7 bases identical to TRBD2. Germline CDR1 reads SEHNR; CDR2 reads FQNEAQ (reference sequence). The CDR3 has 14 amino acids. The J segment lost 7 bases and the V segment lost 3 bases, leaving 6 bases of the junction unmatched. Full variable domain (rest looked up from reference TRBV7-9 and TRBJ2-1): DTGVSQNPRHKITKRGQNVTFRCDPISEHNRLYWYRQTLGQGPEFLTYFQNEAQLEKSRLLSDRFSAERPKGSFSTLEIQRTEQGDSAMYLCASSFGLVVNEQFFGPGTRLTVL.

This clone appeared once. The chain links TRBV4-1 to TRBJ1-3; D gene unclear. Germline V gives CDR1 MGHRA, CDR2 YSYEKL. The length of the CDR3 is 12 residues. V lost 3 bases to trimming and J lost 9 bases, with 9 bases between them. The CDR3 DNA reads as TGCGCCAGCAGCCACATCCTTAGCACCATATATTTT. This codes for CASSHILSTIYF.

The chain couples TRBV2 to TRBJ1-2; unclear D gene. The CDR3 contains 11 residues. CDR1 is SNHLY and CDR2 is FYNNEI in the germline V gene. V was cut by 5 bases and J by 5 bases, with 6 bases left in between. The CDR3 reads CASSSSYGYTF. CDR3 DNA: TGTGCCAGCAGTTCGTCTTATGGCTACACCTTC.

The sample holds a few counts of this clone. DNA of the CDR3: TGTGCCAGCAGTTCCCGGGGGACGCCGGACGGCTACACCTTC. Its translation: CASSSRGTPDGYTF. This rearrangement joins TRBV2 to TRBJ1-2; the D gene is possibly TRBD1 (5 bases). The germline gives CDR1 SNHLY, CDR2 FYNNEI. Deletions cut 5 bases from V and 8 bases from J, with 18 bases between. The CDR3 consists of 14 residues.

V and J are TRBV11-3 and TRBJ2-5; 9 bases are shared with TRBD2. Germline CDR1 SGHNT, CDR2 YENEEA. The CDR3 consists of 15 residues. The J segment lost 3 bases and the V segment lost 2 bases, leaving 4 bases of the junction unmatched. CDR3: CASSLRLAGKETQYF. The CDR3 nucleotides are TGTGCCAGCAGCTTACGTCTAGCGGGAAAAGAGACCCAGTACTTC.

This clone was recorded many times. The DNA of the CDR3 is TGTGCCAGCAGTTTAGCAGGGATAGGGTCACCCCTCCACTTT. Residues: CASSLAGIGSPLHF. The rearrangement joins TRBV28 to TRBJ1-6; possibly TRBD1 for D (5 bases). The CDR3 is made up of 14 amino acids. V shed 2 bases and J shed 10 bases, with 12 bases lying between them. Germline CDR1 reads MDHEN; CDR2 reads SYDVKM. The whole variable domain, filled in from reference TRBV28 and TRBJ1-6, reads DVKVTQSSRYLVKRTGEKVFLECVQDMDHENMFWYRQDPGLGLRLIYFSYDVKMKEKGDIPEGYSVSREKKERFSLILESASTNQTSMYLCASSLAGIGSPLHFGNGTRLTVT.

CDR3 in DNA: TGTGCCACCAGTGACCCCCTTTCCGCCCCAGGGTCTCAGCCCCAGCATTTT. Translation gives CATSDPLSAPGSQPQHF. V is TRBV24-1 and J is TRBJ1-5; a weak D match, TRBD1 (5 bases). Trimming pared 4 bases from V and 6 bases from J, leaving 21 bases between. The CDR3 length is 17 residues. The V gene's germline CDR1 is KGHDR and CDR2 SFDVKD.

The V gene is TRBV7-9, the J gene TRBJ2-3; TRBD1 is a possible D gene (5 bases). The CDR3 runs to 15 residues. CDR1 and CDR2 from the germline V gene are SEHNR and FQNEAQ (reference sequence). V shed 6 bases and J shed 0 bases, with 13 bases lying between them. The CDR3 DNA reads TGTGCCAGCAGGCCGAAGGGGCTGAGCACAGATACGCAGTATTTT. This codes for CASRPKGLSTDTQYF.

This clone was seen only once. The chain uses TRBV3-1 (or the pseudogene TRBV3-2) and TRBJ1-2, with 10 nucleotides matching TRBD1. CDR1 is LGHDT and CDR2 is YNNKEL in the germline V gene (reference sequence). This CDR3 is 15 amino acids long. Trimming cost V 4 bases and J 5 bases; bases outside gene matches: 7. In DNA, the CDR3 is TGTGCCAGCAGCCCTTTCGACAGGGGGCATTATGGCTACACCTTC. Its translation is CASSPFDRGHYGYTF.

The chain employs TRBV6-1 and TRBJ2-1; the match to TRBD2 covers 11 bases. Per germline, CDR1 MNHNS and CDR2 SASEGT. This CDR3 is built from 15 residues. Trimming removed 0 bases from V and 7 bases from J; junction bases left unmatched: 2. The CDR3: CASSEALAGGNEQFF. As DNA, the CDR3 is TGTGCCAGCAGTGAAGCTCTAGCGGGAGGTAATGAGCAGTTCTTC.

The chain has TRBV7-6 and TRBJ1-1, with TRBD1 matching 9 bases. V lost 5 bases and J lost 1; bases outside the gene matches: 14. CDR1 is SGHVS and CDR2 is FNYEAQ in the germline V gene. CDR3 length equals 18 residues. The CDR3 protein is CASSRFGPGQGKNTEAFF. CDR3 DNA sequence: TGTGCCAGCAGCCGCTTTGGTCCGGGACAGGGAAAGAACACTGAAGCTTTCTTT.

Only one count was recorded for this clone. The chain combines TRBV28 with TRBJ1-1; TRBD1 matches at 7 bases. The CDR3 sequence is 16 residues long. V was pared by 1 base and J by 3 bases, with 8 bases of the junction left unmatched. Germline CDR1 is MDHEN and CDR2 is SYDVKM. CDR3: CASSLSAGGVDTEAFF. The CDR3, as DNA: TGTGCCAGCAGTTTATCGGCAGGGGGTGTCGACACTGAAGCTTTCTTT.

V is TRBV25-1 and J is TRBJ2-5, with D possibly TRBD2 on 6 matching bases. Per germline, CDR1 MGHDK and CDR2 SYGVNS. The CDR3 runs to 16 residues. V gave up 5 bases and J gave up 5 bases, with 21 bases separating them. CDR3 residues: CASSPSGRWLRETQYF. CDR3 nucleotides: TGTGCCAGCAGTCCCTCGGGGAGGTGGTTACGTGAGACCCAGTACTTC.

This chain uses TRBV19 with TRBJ2-5; the match to TRBD1 covers 11 bases. This CDR3 is built from 13 residues. V trimming: 9 bases; J trimming: 4 bases; junction bases outside the gene matches: 4. CDR1 LNHDA and CDR2 SQIVND come from the germline V gene (reference sequence). In DNA form, the CDR3 reads TGTGCCAGCTCGGGACAGGGGGGAGAGACCCAGTACTTC. Amino acids: CASSGQGGETQYF.

In nucleotides, the CDR3 is TGTGCCACCACAGTGGGAGGTCGCCCCTATGAAGCTTTCTTT. Translating it yields CATTVGGRPYEAFF. The chain has TRBV5-6 and TRBJ1-1; D gene uncertain. The CDR3 length is 14 residues. CDR1 SGHDT and CDR2 YYEEEE come from the germline V gene. Trimming took 9 bases from V and 7 from J, leaving 22 bases between them.

The V call is TRBV19, the J call TRBJ2-5; 8 nucleotides align to TRBD2. V was pared by 5 bases and J by 4 bases, with 15 bases of the junction left unmatched. The CDR3 is made up of 17 amino acids. Germline-derived CDR1 and CDR2 are LNHDA and SQIVND (reference sequence). The CDR3 spells CASSAGLADFAGETQYF. DNA for the CDR3: TGTGCCAGTAGTGCAGGACTAGCAGATTTTGCCGGAGAGACCCAGTACTTC.

The chain links TRBV7-3 to TRBJ2-2; possibly TRBD2 for D (5 bases). V was clipped by 10 bases and J by 7 bases, with 10 bases between them. Germline CDR1 SGHTA, CDR2 FQGTGA. The CDR3 loop spans 11 amino acids. The CDR3 sequence: CATGLNGELFF. CDR3 bases: TGTGCCACCGGACTGAACGGGGAGCTGTTTTTT.

The V and J genes are TRBV9 and TRBJ2-4, with 7 bases lining up with TRBD1. CDR3 length: 12 amino acids. Germline assignment: CDR1 SGDLS and CDR2 YYNGEE. V shed 4 bases, J shed 12 bases, and the junction held 7 bases outside the gene matches. CDR3: CASSTMTGNQYF. CDR3 DNA sequence: TGTGCCAGCAGCACAATGACAGGGAATCAGTACTTC.

The rearrangement joins TRBV5-1 to TRBJ2-7; the match to TRBD1 covers 11 bases. This CDR3 has 15 amino acids. With 0 bases clipped from V and 4 bases from J, the junction kept 3 bases outside the gene matches. Germline CDR1 SGHRS, CDR2 YFSETQ. The CDR3 DNA follows: TGCGCCAGCAGCTTGGGGACAGGGGGCCTTTACGAGCAGTACTTC. Protein sequence: CASSLGTGGLYEQYF.

V and J are TRBV5-1 and TRBJ1-2; D is perhaps TRBD1 (5 bases). The CDR3 sequence is 15 residues long. CDR1 is SGHRS and CDR2 is YFSETQ in the germline V gene. V was trimmed by 3 bases and J by 0 bases, leaving 12 bases between them. The CDR3 loop is CASSYTGAANYGYTF. The CDR3 DNA follows: TGCGCCAGCAGCTACACAGGAGCCGCTAACTATGGCTACACCTTC.

The CDR3 region has the DNA TGTGCCAGCAGCCTAGGACTAGCGGGGACAGATACGCAGTATTTT. As protein: CASSLGLAGTDTQYF. The chain has TRBV4-2 and TRBJ2-3; 12 positions match TRBD2. The CDR3 sequence is 15 residues long. Germline lookup yields CDR1 LGHNA and CDR2 YNFKEQ. J was trimmed by 3 bases and V by 4 bases; bases with no gene match: 2.

The genes are TRBV6-6 and TRBJ2-1; 8 nucleotides line up with TRBD2. This CDR3 has 14 amino acids. With V trimmed by 2 bases and J by 5 bases, 2 bases remained unmatched. CDR1 and CDR2 (germline): MNHNY, SVGAGI (reference sequence). The CDR3 loop reads CASSYRGGNNEQFF. CDR3 coding DNA: TGTGCCAGCAGTTACCGCGGGGGGAACAATGAGCAGTTCTTC.

The chain has TRBV27 and TRBJ1-1, with D possibly TRBD1 on 5 matching bases. Trimming cost V 2 bases and J 1 base, with 8 bases left between them. Germline-derived CDR1 and CDR2 are MNHEY and SMNVEV (reference sequence). This CDR3 comprises 14 residues. The CDR3 sequence: CASSLDTGNTEAFF. In nucleotides, the CDR3 is TGTGCCAGCAGTTTAGATACAGGGAACACTGAAGCTTTCTTT.